Given below is one TCR beta chain in context. Its specificity is not known. These data belong to a study of T cell responses to AZD1222 COVID-19 vaccine. The length of the CDR3 is 11 residues. Germline-derived CDR1 and CDR2 are DFQATT and SNEGSKA (reference sequence). The V end was cut by 6 bases, the J end by 7 bases, with 12 bases between. Study-level results: Among the donors, most were white British and more were female, and clonal diversity was possibly underestimated.

Clones were read by immunoSEQ multiplex PCR, and TCRdb kept only the in-frame ones, dropping some. The sample has around 110,000 clones; 80% to 85% are singletons. This sequence was found in an adult in good health. Source: peripheral blood, taken on day 0 of AZD1222 vaccination. The V call is TRBV20-1, the J call TRBJ1-2; D is ambiguous. The CDR3 DNA sequence: TGCAGTGCCCTCCCCGGTGGTGGCTACACCTTC. This gives the protein CSALPGGGYTF.